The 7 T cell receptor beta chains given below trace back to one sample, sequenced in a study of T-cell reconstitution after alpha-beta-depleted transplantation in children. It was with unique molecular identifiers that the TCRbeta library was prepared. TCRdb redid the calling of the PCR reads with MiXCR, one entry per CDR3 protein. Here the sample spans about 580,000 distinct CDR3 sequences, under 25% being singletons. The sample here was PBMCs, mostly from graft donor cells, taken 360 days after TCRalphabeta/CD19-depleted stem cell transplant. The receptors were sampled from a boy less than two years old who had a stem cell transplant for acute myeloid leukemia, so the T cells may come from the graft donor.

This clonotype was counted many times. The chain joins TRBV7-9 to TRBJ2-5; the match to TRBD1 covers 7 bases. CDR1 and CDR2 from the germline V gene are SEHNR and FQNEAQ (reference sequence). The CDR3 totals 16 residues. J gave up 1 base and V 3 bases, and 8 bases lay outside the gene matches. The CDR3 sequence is CASSFQGGGVQETQYF. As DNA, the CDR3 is TGTGCCAGCAGCTTCCAAGGGGGCGGTGTCCAAGAGACCCAGTACTTC.

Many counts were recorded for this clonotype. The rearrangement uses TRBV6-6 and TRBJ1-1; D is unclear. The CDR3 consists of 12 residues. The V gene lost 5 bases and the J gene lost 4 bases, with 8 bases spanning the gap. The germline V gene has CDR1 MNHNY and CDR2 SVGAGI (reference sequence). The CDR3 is CASSPSSTEAFF. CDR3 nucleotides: TGTGCCAGCAGTCCTTCAAGCACTGAAGCTTTCTTT.

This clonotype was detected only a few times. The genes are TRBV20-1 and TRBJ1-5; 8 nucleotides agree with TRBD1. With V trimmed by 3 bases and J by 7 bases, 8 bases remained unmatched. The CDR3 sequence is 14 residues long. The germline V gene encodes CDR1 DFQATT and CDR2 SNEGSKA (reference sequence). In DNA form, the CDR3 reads TGCAGTGCTAGGGCTGGACAGGGAGGACAGCCCCAGCATTTT. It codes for CSARAGQGGQPQHF.

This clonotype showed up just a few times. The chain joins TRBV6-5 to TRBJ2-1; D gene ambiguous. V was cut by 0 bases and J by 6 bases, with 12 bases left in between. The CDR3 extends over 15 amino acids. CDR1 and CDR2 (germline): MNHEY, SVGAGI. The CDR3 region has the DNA TGTGCCAGCAGTTACTCGATCTTCCCTGGCAATGAGCAGTTCTTC. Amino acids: CASSYSIFPGNEQFF.

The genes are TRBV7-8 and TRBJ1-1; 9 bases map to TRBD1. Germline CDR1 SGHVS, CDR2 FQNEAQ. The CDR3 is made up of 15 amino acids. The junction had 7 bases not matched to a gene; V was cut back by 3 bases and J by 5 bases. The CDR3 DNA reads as TGTGCCAGCAGCTTTTACAGGGGGCGAGAAACTGAAGCTTTCTTT. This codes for CASSFYRGRETEAFF.

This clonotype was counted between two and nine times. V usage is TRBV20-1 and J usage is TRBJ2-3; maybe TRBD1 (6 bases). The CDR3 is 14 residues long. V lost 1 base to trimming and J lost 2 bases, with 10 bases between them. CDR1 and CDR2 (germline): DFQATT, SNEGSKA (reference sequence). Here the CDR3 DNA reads TGCAGTGCTAGAGGGGACACCTTCACAGATACGCAGTATTTT. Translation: CSARGDTFTDTQYF.

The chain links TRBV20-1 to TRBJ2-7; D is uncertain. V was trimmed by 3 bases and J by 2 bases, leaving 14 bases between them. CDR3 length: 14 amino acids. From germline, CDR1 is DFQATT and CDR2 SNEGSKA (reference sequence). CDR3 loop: CSARLIMLPYEQYV. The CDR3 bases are TGCAGTGCTAGGCTTATCATGTTGCCCTACGAGCAGTACGTC.